Below, 20 T cell receptor beta chains from the same sample are listed, as sequenced in a study of T cells in Graves' hyperthyroidism and ophthalmopathy. RNA transcripts served as the template for amplifying TCR beta CDR3 regions. TCR CDR3 regions were first amplified by RT-PCR with HTBI primers. Using its own MiXCR run on the multiplex PCR reads, TCRdb lists one record per CDR3 protein. The table includes approximately 640,000 distinct CDR3 sequences, 45% detected once. Sequenced: peripheral blood or thyroid tissue (not recorded which). These receptors originate from an adult man with Graves' disease, either hyperthyroidism or ophthalmopathy (not recorded which).

The sample holds many counts of this clonotype. The chain employs TRBV25-1 and TRBJ1-1; D is uncertain. The CDR3 consists of 15 residues. The germline CDR1 and CDR2 sequences are MGHDK and SYGVNS. Trimming shortened V by 0 bases and J by 0 bases, and 8 bases separated the two germline ends. In nucleotides, the CDR3 is TGTGCCAGCAGTGAATATGTCAACATGAACACTGAAGCTTTCTTT. Protein product: CASSEYVNMNTEAFF.

J is TRBJ1-6 and V is TRBV10-3; a possible D gene is TRBD1 (6 bases). In germline, CDR1 is ENHRY, CDR2 SYGVKD. The CDR3 is 11 residues long. The germline V and J ends were trimmed by 3 bases and 14 bases, with 8 bases remaining between them. CDR3 nucleotide sequence: TGTGCCATCAGTGAAGGACAGACCCTCCACTTT. Amino acids: CAISEGQTLHF.

This clonotype has a handful of counts. The CDR3 sequence is CASSLTGGAWTEAFF. The DNA of the CDR3 is TGTGCCAGCAGTTTAACTGGGGGCGCGTGGACTGAAGCTTTCTTT. The rearrangement uses TRBV12-3 or TRBV12-4 and TRBJ1-1; the D gene is possibly TRBD1 (6 bases). V was pared by 2 bases and J by 5 bases, with 15 bases between. The CDR3 contains 15 residues.

The chain has TRBV20-1 and TRBJ2-5; 13 bases line up with TRBD2. Germline-derived CDR1 and CDR2 are DFQATT and SNEGSKA (reference sequence). The CDR3 extends over 17 amino acids. J gave up 2 bases and V 6 bases, and 12 bases lay outside the gene matches. The CDR3 DNA sequence: TGCAGTGCCGTGGCCCTCACGGGACTAGCGGGGCAAGAGACCCAGTACTTC. Translating gives CSAVALTGLAGQETQYF.

This clonotype came up many times. The rearrangement links TRBV10-3 to TRBJ2-5; TRBD1 or TRBD2 may be the D gene (5 bases each). This CDR3 spans 14 amino acids. V was trimmed by 4 bases and J by 9 bases, leaving 18 bases between them. Looked up from germline, CDR1 is ENHRY and CDR2 is SYGVKD. The CDR3, as DNA: TGTGCCATCAGTGCGGGCCAGGGAAAGGAGGCCCAGTACTTC. Protein: CAISAGQGKEAQYF.

The sample holds many counts of this clonotype. The rearrangement joins TRBV7-8 to TRBJ1-1; D not resolved. Germline V lookup: CDR1 SGHVS, CDR2 FQNEAQ. V was cut by 5 bases and J by 3 bases, with 10 bases left in between. This CDR3 is built from 13 residues. CDR3 sequence: CASSREGHTEAFF. Written as DNA, the CDR3 is TGTGCCAGCAGCAGGGAGGGTCACACTGAAGCTTTCTTT.

The CDR3 DNA sequence: TGCAGCGCTGACACAGGGACGGGGCAAAACATTCAGTACTTC. This codes for CSADTGTGQNIQYF. The rearrangement joins TRBV29-1 to TRBJ2-4; tentative D call: TRBD1 (6 bases). V was shortened by 7 bases and J by 5 bases, with 18 bases between the two germline ends. Germline lookup yields CDR1 SQVTM and CDR2 ANQGSEA. This CDR3 region has 14 residues.

This clonotype appeared many times. This chain uses TRBV7-2 with TRBJ1-5; 7 bases align to TRBD1. Trimming removed 5 bases from V and 7 bases from J; junction bases left unmatched: 5. The CDR3 runs to 13 residues. Germline values: CDR1 SGHTA, CDR2 FQGNSA. CDR3 sequence (DNA): TGTGCCAGCAGCCCCGACAGGGAACAGCCCCAGCATTTT. Translated, it gives CASSPDREQPQHF.

This clonotype was detected a few times. The chain recombines TRBV11-2 with TRBJ1-4; D unclear. The V end lost 1 base, the J end lost 5 bases, and 14 bases lay between the germline ends. The CDR3 covers 16 residues. Germline CDR1 reads SGHAT; CDR2 reads FQNNGV. The DNA for the CDR3 is TGTGCCAGCAGCTTAGGCTATGGGAGGGAGAATGAAAAACTGTTTTTT. Residues: CASSLGYGRENEKLFF.

This chain links TRBV12-3 or TRBV12-4 with TRBJ2-2; a weak D match, TRBD2 (6 bases). Trimming pared 6 bases from V and 6 bases from J, leaving 11 bases between. The CDR3 has 13 residues. The CDR3 nucleotides read TGTGCCAGCAGCCGACAGCGGGCCGGGGAGCTGTTTTTT. As protein: CASSRQRAGELFF.

This chain uses TRBV19 with TRBJ1-5; 12 bases map to TRBD1. Germline V lookup: CDR1 LNHDA, CDR2 SQIVND (reference sequence). The CDR3 has 17 amino acids. J gave up 0 bases and V 9 bases, and 9 bases lay outside the gene matches. In nucleotides, the CDR3 is TGTGCCAGCACCACCGGGACAGGGGGCTTTAGCAATCAGCCCCAGCATTTT. It is translated as CASTTGTGGFSNQPQHF.

The chain couples TRBV7-9 to TRBJ1-3; D perhaps matches TRBD1 (6 bases). The CDR3 extends over 16 amino acids. Trimming pared 3 bases from V and 6 bases from J, leaving 18 bases between. Germline V gives CDR1 SEHNR, CDR2 FQNEAQ (reference sequence). In DNA form, the CDR3 reads TGTGCCAGCAGCTTCCAGGGCCGCGGACAGCCAAACACCATATATTTT. Its protein product is CASSFQGRGQPNTIYF.

Only a few counts were recorded for this clonotype. This chain connects TRBV2 to TRBJ2-2; D perhaps matches TRBD2 (6 bases). The CDR3 sequence is 18 residues long. V was trimmed by 4 bases and J by 5 bases, leaving 23 bases between them. Looked up from germline, CDR1 is SNHLY and CDR2 is FYNNEI. The CDR3: CASSGSVSGTGWTGELFF. In DNA, the CDR3 is TGTGCCAGCAGTGGATCTGTTAGCGGAACTGGTTGGACCGGGGAGCTGTTTTTT.

This clonotype was seen at least ten times. The chain combines TRBV10-2 with TRBJ2-5; D perhaps matches TRBD2 (5 bases). The CDR3 consists of 11 residues. V shed 7 bases and J shed 7 bases, with 10 bases lying between them. Germline CDR1 WSHSY, CDR2 SAAADI. The CDR3 nucleotides are TGCGCCAGCACTGCGGGTACGACCCAGTACTTC. It yields the protein CASTAGTTQYF.

This clonotype was recorded many times. This chain uses TRBV29-1 with TRBJ1-1, with 7 positions matching TRBD1. Germline values: CDR1 SQVTM, CDR2 ANQGSEA. The V segment lost 5 bases and the J segment 5 bases; nucleotides outside the gene matches: 8. The CDR3 is 13 amino acids. CDR3 bases: TGCAGCGTTCAAACAGGGGTTTTGACTGAAGCTTTCTTT. Amino acid sequence: CSVQTGVLTEAFF.

Regarding this clonotype: It may be a read error: a sequence one base away is much more abundant. The chain employs TRBV12-3 or TRBV12-4 and TRBJ1-5; TRBD1 agrees at 7 bases. The CDR3 totals 14 residues. This CDR3 reads CASRTDRVNQLQHF. CDR3 coding DNA: TGTGCCAGCAGAACAGACAGGGTCAATCAGCTCCAGCATTTT.

This clonotype was counted at least ten times. The chain uses TRBV10-3 and TRBJ1-2; possible D gene TRBD1, 5 bases. Trimming removed 10 bases at V and 6 bases at J, with 9 bases between. CDR3 length: 10 residues. Germline CDR1 ENHRY, CDR2 SYGVKD. CDR3 nucleotides: TGTGCCAGCAGGGAGGATGGCTACACCTTC. It encodes CASREDGYTF.

The rearrangement joins TRBV20-1 to TRBJ1-4; TRBD1 agrees at 9 bases. Germline V gives CDR1 DFQATT, CDR2 SNEGSKA (reference sequence). With 6 bases clipped from V and 5 bases from J, the junction kept 4 bases outside the gene matches. This CDR3 is built from 13 residues. The CDR3 region has the DNA TGCAGTGCCCCGACAGGGGGGAATGAAAAACTGTTTTTT. Its protein is CSAPTGGNEKLFF.

Note on this clonotype: One base away lies a much larger clone, so this may be a sequencing read error. Without the conserved terminal phenylalanine or tryptophan, this CDR3 likely stems from a read error. The chain joins TRBV20-1 to TRBJ1-2, with 11 bases fitting TRBD1. Germline assignment: CDR1 DFQATT and CDR2 SNEGSKA (reference sequence). This CDR3 spans 13 amino acids. V shed 5 bases, J shed 8 bases, and the junction held 7 bases outside the gene matches. CDR3 in amino acids: CSALGQGARGYTS. CDR3 DNA: TGCAGTGCTCTAGGACAGGGGGCAAGAGGCTACACCTCC.

The rearrangement uses TRBV10-3 and TRBJ1-5, with 9 nucleotides matching TRBD1. Losses at the gene ends were 4 bases for V and 3 bases for J; bases not matched to a gene: 4. The CDR3 is made up of 15 amino acids. Germline assignment: CDR1 ENHRY and CDR2 SYGVKD. CDR3 coding DNA: TGTGCCATCAGTGTCGGACAGGGGACCAATCAGCCCCAGCATTTT. This sequence encodes CAISVGQGTNQPQHF.